The following is a TCR beta chain sequence with its context. Reverse transcription of 0.5 to 1 ug RNA used random hexamers. With immunoSEQ multiplex PCR, TCR beta CDR3 was amplified across 54 Vbeta and 13 Jbeta. TCRdb recomputed calls from the immunoSEQ multiplex PCR reads with MiXCR, one row per CDR3 protein. Among about 100,000 distinct CDR3 sequences listed, roughly 93% were seen once. This entry is derived from a study of CD8 T cells in Susac syndrome. Germline V gene data show CDR1 as SGHRS and CDR2 as YFSETQ. Trimming left V 2 bases short and J 3 bases short, with 11 bases between. This CDR3 has 15 residues.

The source material was CD8+ T cells from PBMCs. The sequence was collected from a human donor in good health. The V call is TRBV5-1, the J call TRBJ2-2; D assignment may be TRBD1 or TRBD2 (5 bases each). DNA for the CDR3: TGCGCCAGCAGCTTAGGGACCGCATACACCGGGGAGCTGTTTTTT. Translation: CASSLGTAYTGELFF.